This T cell receptor (beta chain) came from a study of cytomegalovirus exposure and HLA in healthy donors (dated by TCRdb to 2016 to 2017). Regarding the complete study: An earlier analysis of several hundred of the donors reported about 250 Gb of sequence data and 117 million unique TCR beta sequences from roughly 200 million T cells. Roughly 300 gigabases of sequencing data and around 88 million unique TCR sequences made up an early release that covered about 640 HLA-typed donors. Among the roughly 390 genotyped donors, about 83% belonged to the genetic ancestry cluster associated with self-reported Caucasian donors. The study aimed to test whether signatures of past pathogen exposure could be identified by cataloging public T cell receptors. The study profiled the T cell repertoires of fewer than 850 subjects by immunosequencing and related them to cytomegalovirus serostatus. In addition to the first cohort of approximately 670 subjects, a separate validation cohort of approximately 130 different subjects was used. High-throughput TCR immunosequencing, statistical association of individual TCRs with disease status, and machine learning were combined to predict cytomegalovirus infection status. A later analysis re-analyzed previously published TCR beta repertoires from 666 donors and added high-resolution HLA genotyping to study TCR occurrence patterns. In the later analysis, no new phenotypic data were used to find candidate immune exposures; instead, reliance was placed on TCR beta sequences and their occurrence across donors. In an earlier analysis of several hundred of the donors, high-throughput TCR beta sequencing was used to judge whether each TCR beta V gene segment behaved as functional or pseudogenic. Donor age, sex, ethnicity and CMV serostatus were compiled alongside the repertoire data. Genome-wide SNP genotypes for about 65% of the 666 donors were used in a later genetic analysis, which treated that subset as a discovery cohort. All discovery cohort repertoires had been generated on a single sequencing platform. Both class I and class II loci were covered by HLA typing, at four-digit resolution. Typing coverage varied by locus: about 620-630 donors for A, B, C, DRB1 and DQB1; roughly 510 for DQA1; more than 600 for DPA1; roughly 450 for DPB1. About 5 DR-DQ haplotypes were handled as single units for association and clustering, since linkage in the cohort was strong. Among 300 to 500 genotyped donors of the cohort, an average of approximately 240,000 unique TCR beta nucleotide sequences was sequenced per donor, of which approximately 19% were non-productive. Findings and caveats that apply to the study as a whole: Broadly in line with IMGT annotations, most TCR beta V segments showed up in productive rearrangements about 87% or about 30% of the time in an earlier analysis of under 700 of the donors. According to a later analysis, TCR association rates differed among HLA loci, with DRB1 alleles showing the most associated TCRs and HLA-C alleles showing the fewest. Because some donors lacked HLA typing at each locus, the association tests relied only on the typed subset. A further reported finding was that TCR beta sequences accurately predicted the HLA-A and HLA-B alleles for most subjects in the first cohort. The only immune exposure information available for the cohort was CMV serostatus. The presence/absence analyses assumed that sequencing depth was roughly uniform across donors, and that assumption may not be true. According to the authors, the approach could potentially be generalized to other disease states and immunological phenotypes. Across donors, most TCR sequences were observed very rarely, whereas some public TCRs were present in many individuals. A later genetic analysis reported fewer N-insertions in productive TCRs among donors in an Asian-associated ancestry cluster than the approximately 670-donor mean. In a later analysis, HLA-associated TCR beta chains were found to be more clonally expanded and to have lower generation probabilities than equally common non-associated chains. Some IMGT-functional V segments, including TRBV6-2 and TRBV6-3, could not be told apart with the 87-base-pair reads, so those segments were excluded. In vitro tests confirmed that a few of the cytomegalovirus-associated TCR beta chains recognize cytomegalovirus antigens. Correlated functional status among segregating V segments might reflect linkage disequilibrium, but an unknown experimental factor could not be ruled out. In a later analysis, several top co-occurrence clusters were reported to appear linked to parvovirus B19, influenza, CMV and Epstein-Barr virus. V-gene and J-gene trimming of TCR beta chains was associated with a missense DCLRE1C variant in a later genetic analysis, and the association was replicated in an independent cohort. Most CMV-associated TCR beta chains appeared to be HLA-restricted in a later analysis, and the HLA associations seemed to be driven largely by CMV exposure. Assigning TCR associations to individual alleles was difficult when HLA alleles, especially DR and DQ, strongly co-occurred. A group of highly shared sequence variants was considered likely to be a technical artifact of the sequencing pipeline. Specific HLA alleles were associated with 15,000 to 20,000 TCR beta sequences at a false discovery rate of 0.05 in a later analysis. This cohort had only TCR beta chains sequenced, and the lack of alpha or paired-chain data limited which features could be detected. The study listed approximately 150 TCR beta chains as associated with cytomegalovirus. In both the original and validation cohorts, the classifier was reported to diagnose cytomegalovirus status with high specificity and sensitivity. Because counts were too low, roughly 16 rarely observed V segments, including chromosome 9 orphons, were excluded from the earlier analysis of around 640 of the donors.

The cohort was made up of about 610 healthy bone marrow donors. At the time of sampling, every cohort member was nominally healthy, though immune exposures that went unrecorded were likely present. The donor was CMV seropositive and belonged to the group of around 300 seropositive cohort members. A peripheral blood sample was provided by each donor, and peripheral blood mononuclear cells were used for TCR beta sequencing. The Qiagen DNeasy Blood Extraction Kit was used to extract genomic DNA from the blood cell samples. V is reduced by 3 bases and J by 0 bases, leaving a spacing of 8 bases between them. The germline V gene yields SGHNT for CDR1 and YENEEA for CDR2. From cysteine to phenylalanine, the CDR3 is 14 amino acids long. The read is trimmed to its CDR3 DNA, 42 bases read in frame from base 1. Preparation of the library involved the immunoSEQ multiplex PCR assay. For the multiplex PCR, a mixture combining 60 forward primers for TCR Vbeta segments and 13 reverse primers for TCR Jbeta segments was used. Amplification of the CDR3 region of rearranged TCR beta genes was performed with a multiplex PCR assay on genomic DNA. The Illumina HiSeq System was used to sequence the amplified TCR beta libraries as 87-base-pair reads. Per the authors' processing: Across the 670 or so repertoires, a later analysis counted tens of millions of unique TCR beta chains, about 10 million of which were shared by at least two donors. To remove PCR and sequencing errors, raw reads were error-corrected and collapsed into unique sequences using a nearest-neighbor algorithm that merged closely related sequences. To assign V, D and J gene segments, CDR3 sequences were aligned to IMGT reference sequences. For a sequence to be retained, a match of at least six nucleotides was required to both a V gene segment and a J gene segment. Rearrangements were called productive when the CDR3 lacked stop codons and stayed in frame with V and J; all others were non-productive. CDR3 was defined by IMGT convention, running from the second conserved V-encoded cysteine to the conserved J-encoded phenylalanine. The earlier analysis of about 530 of the donors excluded any sequence lacking an unambiguous match to a single V gene segment. An earlier analysis of 500 to 600 of the donors classified V segments as functional when productive rearrangements were above 56.7% and as segregating when the standard deviation between donors was above 5%. To diagnose cytomegalovirus status from the catalog of TCR beta chain sequences, a statistical classification framework was built. In a later analysis, V and J genes were assigned by comparing TCR nucleotide sequences against IMGT/GENE-DB human TR gene sequences. Using the TCRdist pipeline, a later analysis assigned CDR3 sequences along with most-parsimonious VDJ recombination scenarios. In a later analysis, each TCR beta chain was defined by its CDR3 amino acid sequence together with its V-gene family, and reads lacking a unique V-gene family were excluded. A later analysis removed 600 or so highly shared, low-generation-probability nucleotide sequences to deal with suspected cross-contamination and a sequencing artifact. In a later analysis, a clonal expansion index for each public chain was calculated from normalized within-repertoire ranks of inferred template counts. In a later analysis, generation probabilities were computed with a VDJ recombination model fitted to out-of-frame rearrangements, and the resulting probabilities were checked against IGoR. A later analysis scored TCR-TCR, TCR-HLA and TCR-CMV co-occurrence with hypergeometric tests, applying a repertoire-size bias correction to TCR pairs. In a later analysis, false discovery rates were estimated by permuting HLA or CMV assignments 20 times. In a later analysis, co-occurring TCRs were grouped using DBSCAN, and TCRdist sequence similarity was added for clustering within HLA-allele-positive subsets. Repertoires with fewer than 30,000 or more than 120,000 public chains, plus five repertoires with anomalous nucleotide sharing, were excluded from co-occurrence clustering. TCRdb limited this immuneACCESS table to in-frame rearrangements with V and J called. A share of clones is missing; checked studies link under half to unresolved V genes, and the rest is unexplained. V and J calls and clone size are given by that table; D and trimming were obtained from the DNA. Recorded for this sample are more than 95,000 clones; roughly a tenth of them occurred a single time. Of the sample, 5.5% to 7.5% falls within the top ten clones.

Points on this clone: There is no known antigen for this receptor. Base-call qualities are not available, and no considerably larger clone is one nucleotide away.

The specimen sequenced was PBMCs. The TCR comes from a man in his forties in good health and CMV-seropositive. The receptor chain draws on TRBV11-3 and TRBJ2-5; possibly the D gene is TRBD2, per 5 matching bases. The CDR3 protein is CASSLEDYQETQYF. The nucleotides are TGTGCCAGCAGCTTGGAGGACTACCAAGAGACCCAGTACTTC.